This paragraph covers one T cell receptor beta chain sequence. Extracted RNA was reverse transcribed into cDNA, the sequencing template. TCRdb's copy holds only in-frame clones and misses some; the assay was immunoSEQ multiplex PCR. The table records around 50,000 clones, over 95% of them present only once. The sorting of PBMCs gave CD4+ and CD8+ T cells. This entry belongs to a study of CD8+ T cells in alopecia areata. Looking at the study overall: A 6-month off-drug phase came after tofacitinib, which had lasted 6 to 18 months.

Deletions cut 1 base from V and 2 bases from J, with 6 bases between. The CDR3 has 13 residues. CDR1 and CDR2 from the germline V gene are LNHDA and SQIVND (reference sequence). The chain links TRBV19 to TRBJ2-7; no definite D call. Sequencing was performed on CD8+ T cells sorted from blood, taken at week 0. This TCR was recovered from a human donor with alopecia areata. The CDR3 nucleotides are TGTGCCAGTAGTATAGGGATGGCCTACGAGCAGTACTTC. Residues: CASSIGMAYEQYF. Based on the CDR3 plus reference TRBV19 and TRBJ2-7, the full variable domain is DGGITQSPKYLFRKEGQNVTLSCEQNLNHDAMYWYRQDPGQGLRLIYYSQIVNDFQKGDIAEGYSVSREKKESFPLTVTSAQKNPTAFYLCASSIGMAYEQYFGPGTRLTVT.